This TCR beta chain was retrieved from a study of T cell responses to AZD1222 COVID-19 vaccine. The method was immunoSEQ multiplex PCR; TCRdb's version includes in-frame clones alone and lacks a portion of them. The sample lists some 130,000 clones, 75% to 90% seen once, with 6.3% in the top ten. The CDR3 is 14 residues long. Per germline, CDR1 SGHRS and CDR2 YFSETQ. The V end was cut by 1 base, the J end by 4 bases, with 11 bases between. The gene calls are TRBV5-1 and TRBJ2-5; D might be TRBD2 (5 bases). Sample: peripheral blood, taken on day 0 of AZD1222 vaccination. The receptor was derived from an adult in good health. The CDR3 region is CASSLTSWGETQYF. Here the CDR3 DNA reads TGCGCCAGCAGCTTGACTAGTTGGGGAGAGACCCAGTACTTC.